These T cell receptor beta chains were read from a single sample in a study of CXCR3-negative and CXCR3-positive naive CD8 T cells. TCRdb reanalyzed the 5' RACE reads and collapses them to one entry per CDR3 protein, without DNA. Here the sample table reports 150,000 to 170,000 distinct CDR3 sequences. Sequencing input: naive CXCR3+ CD8+ T cells from blood. The receptors come from a human donor in good health. Some clones in this sample may be carry-over from other donors' samples. Both conserved end residues are part of each CDR3. The order of the fields is J gene, V gene, CDR3 protein.

j_call: TRBJ1-2; v_call: TRBV7-9; cdr3_aa: CASSVDRDYGYTF
j_call: TRBJ2-3; v_call: TRBV7-9; cdr3_aa: CASSPLLAGGTDTQYF
j_call: TRBJ2-4; v_call: TRBV4-3; cdr3_aa: CASSQEWIAGGSENIQYF
j_call: TRBJ2-5; v_call: TRBV13; cdr3_aa: CASTTSGTQETQYF
j_call: TRBJ2-1; v_call: TRBV9; cdr3_aa: CASSVEGSLDNEQFF
j_call: TRBJ1-1; v_call: TRBV15; cdr3_aa: CATSRGAEAFF
j_call: TRBJ1-1; v_call: TRBV7-9; cdr3_aa: CASSLVPGTEAFF
j_call: TRBJ2-1; v_call: TRBV11-2; cdr3_aa: CASSPGQGDEQFF
j_call: TRBJ2-7; v_call: TRBV6-6; cdr3_aa: CASSAGPYEQYF
j_call: TRBJ2-3; v_call: TRBV27; cdr3_aa: CASSIGSDTQYF
j_call: TRBJ1-3; v_call: TRBV12-3/TRBV12-4; cdr3_aa: CASSSRVRGNTIYF
j_call: TRBJ2-1; v_call: TRBV7-3; cdr3_aa: CASSLFLGNEQFF
j_call: TRBJ2-5; v_call: TRBV4-2; cdr3_aa: CASSQDPSVVPQETQYF
j_call: TRBJ2-7; v_call: TRBV11-2; cdr3_aa: CASSLVGGEYEQYF
j_call: TRBJ2-5; v_call: TRBV7-2; cdr3_aa: CASSFERGGAETQYF
j_call: TRBJ2-7; v_call: TRBV12-3/TRBV12-4; cdr3_aa: CASSFYRVAYEQYF
j_call: TRBJ2-7; v_call: TRBV7-8; cdr3_aa: CASSPRHLSSYEQYF
j_call: TRBJ2-5; v_call: TRBV27; cdr3_aa: CASKRGQETQYF
j_call: TRBJ2-1; v_call: TRBV27; cdr3_aa: CASNKRGGGDNEQFF
j_call: TRBJ2-2; v_call: TRBV4-3; cdr3_aa: CASSQDRDTGELFF
j_call: TRBJ2-7; v_call: TRBV29-1; cdr3_aa: CSVAGTGASYEQYF
j_call: TRBJ2-3; v_call: TRBV20-1; cdr3_aa: CSARDGVAGTYDTQYF
j_call: TRBJ2-7; v_call: TRBV19; cdr3_aa: CASSLAGGPSYEQYF
j_call: TRBJ2-7; v_call: TRBV20-1; cdr3_aa: CTRADFPYEQYF
j_call: TRBJ2-7; v_call: TRBV5-4; cdr3_aa: CASSSSGGAGEQYF
j_call: TRBJ2-7; v_call: TRBV28; cdr3_aa: CASSPRLFFYEQYF
j_call: TRBJ2-6; v_call: TRBV7-8; cdr3_aa: CASSAHGSSGANVLTF
j_call: TRBJ1-1; v_call: TRBV7-3; cdr3_aa: CASSLIRDAEAFF
j_call: TRBJ2-1; v_call: TRBV6-6; cdr3_aa: CASTQLGLAGGNEQFF
j_call: TRBJ1-2; v_call: TRBV5-6; cdr3_aa: CASSQGQGNYGYTF
j_call: TRBJ2-2; v_call: TRBV7-6; cdr3_aa: CASSPPISTGELFF
j_call: TRBJ2-3; v_call: TRBV4-3; cdr3_aa: CASSQDSERTTDTQYF
j_call: TRBJ2-7; v_call: TRBV12-3/TRBV12-4; cdr3_aa: CASSLSGRKTKYEQYF
j_call: TRBJ1-5; v_call: TRBV7-9; cdr3_aa: CASGLGANQPQHF
j_call: TRBJ1-1; v_call: TRBV3-1; cdr3_aa: CASSRLRAVDEAFF
j_call: TRBJ2-7; v_call: TRBV2; cdr3_aa: CASSEGRPSGQAYEQYF
j_call: TRBJ1-2; v_call: TRBV5-1; cdr3_aa: CASRPTDGDYGYTF
j_call: TRBJ2-7; v_call: TRBV25-1; cdr3_aa: CASSDPKVVAGEYF
j_call: TRBJ1-4; v_call: TRBV15; cdr3_aa: CATSLRQGQEKLFF
j_call: TRBJ2-5; v_call: TRBV7-9; cdr3_aa: CASSLYQGGKETQYF
j_call: TRBJ2-7; v_call: TRBV5-5; cdr3_aa: CASSLAPGLNYEQYF
j_call: TRBJ2-2; v_call: TRBV4-3; cdr3_aa: CASSQGRRGAGELFF
j_call: TRBJ2-3; v_call: TRBV4-1; cdr3_aa: CASSQEVGRAITDTQYF
j_call: TRBJ2-5; v_call: TRBV6-1; cdr3_aa: CASSAGFRDQETQYF
j_call: TRBJ2-7; v_call: TRBV27; cdr3_aa: CASSFAGRLTYEQYF
j_call: TRBJ1-4; v_call: TRBV3-2; cdr3_aa: CAKKGQGDDEKLFF
j_call: TRBJ2-5; v_call: TRBV4-3; cdr3_aa: CASSLETGTGSETQYF
j_call: TRBJ1-5; v_call: TRBV18; cdr3_aa: CASSPRGPNQPQHF
j_call: TRBJ1-5; v_call: TRBV15; cdr3_aa: CATSRPSWTDSNQPQHF
j_call: TRBJ2-1; v_call: TRBV13; cdr3_aa: CASSTPGLARYNEQFF
j_call: TRBJ2-7; v_call: TRBV4-3; cdr3_aa: CASSQDHLYEQYF